Detailed here is one TCR beta chain. This sample was taken from a study of blood T cell repertoires in COVID-19. Here immunoSEQ multiplex PCR was the method, and the copy in TCRdb shows in-frame clones only, minus some. The sample includes some 150,000 clones, roughly 90% of them seen just once. Germline V gives CDR1 MNHEY, CDR2 SMNVEV (reference sequence). This CDR3 is 15 amino acids long. V lost 6 bases, J lost 4 bases, and 7 bases stayed unmatched. This chain uses TRBV27 with TRBJ2-5; the match to TRBD2 covers 11 bases. This receptor was identified in a woman in her thirties with acute COVID-19. Specimen: PBMCs or T cells enriched from blood (not recorded which). The CDR3 coding sequence is TGTGCCAGCAGCTCTTTAGCGGGAGGGGGAGAGACCCAGTACTTC. This encodes CASSSLAGGGETQYF.